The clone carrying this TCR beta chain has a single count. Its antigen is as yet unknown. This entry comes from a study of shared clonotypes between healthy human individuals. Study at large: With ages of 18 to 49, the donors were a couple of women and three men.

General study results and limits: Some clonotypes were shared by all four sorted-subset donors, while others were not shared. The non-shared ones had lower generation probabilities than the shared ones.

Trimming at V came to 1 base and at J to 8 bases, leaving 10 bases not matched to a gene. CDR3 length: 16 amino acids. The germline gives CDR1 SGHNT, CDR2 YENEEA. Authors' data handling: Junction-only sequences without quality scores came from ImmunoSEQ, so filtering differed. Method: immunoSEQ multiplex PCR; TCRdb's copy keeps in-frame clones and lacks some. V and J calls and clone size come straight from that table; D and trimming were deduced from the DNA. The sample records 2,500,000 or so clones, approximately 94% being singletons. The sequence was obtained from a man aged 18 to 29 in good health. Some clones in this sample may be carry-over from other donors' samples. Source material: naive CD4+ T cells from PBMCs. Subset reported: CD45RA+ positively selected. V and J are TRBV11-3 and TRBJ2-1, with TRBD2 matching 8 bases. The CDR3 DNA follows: TGTGCCAGCAGCTTAGTGAGTAGCGGGGTTGTGGATGAGCAGTTCTTC. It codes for CASSLVSSGVVDEQFF.